This T cell receptor beta chain was sequenced during a study of blood T cell repertoires in COVID-19 (dated by TCRdb to between 2020 and 2021). Background on the whole study: Samples covering the acute and convalescent phases of COVID-19 were provided by collaborators in the United States, Italy and Spain. Where available, HLA class I and class II types were obtained from metadata supplied by the sample provider rather than from assay-based typing. The prospective study material was composed of cDNA or gDNA derived from T cells, B-cell-depleted T cells, or PBMCs. Samples came from the ongoing ImmuneRACE study (first 160 participants) plus 1,254 subjects from 6 global collaborators. Sample metadata almost always included a de-identified subject ID, COVID-19 status, age in years and sex. The dataset comprised deeply sampled blood TCRbeta repertoires from subjects exposed to, actively infected with, or recovered from COVID-19. The repertoires were released in a freely available public database meant as a resource for research on the immune response to SARS-CoV-2. The paper's findings and limits, for the study overall: Clinical and demographic metadata were provided uncurated, with the amount varying by source and participant.

There are 17 amino acids in the CDR3, from cysteine to phenylalanine inclusive. Only the CDR3 DNA is retained, 51 bases long and in frame from the first base. This clone was seen more than once but under ten times. Its antigen is not yet known. Base qualities are missing; no much larger clone stands one base away. TCRbeta CDR3 regions were amplified from genomic DNA by means of the immunoSEQ Assay, a bias-controlled multiplex PCR. In the source study's methods: The number of nucleated cells in each sample was estimated by amplification of reference gene primers within the assay. To quantify the absolute abundance of each unique TCRbeta CDR3 rearrangement, sequence reads were collapsed and filtered. For each sample, productive Simpson clonality was calculated by taking the square root of Simpson's diversity index across productive rearrangements. TCRdb re-hosts the immuneACCESS table, in-frame sequences only. Its copies lack some clones; in the studies checked, an unresolved V gene accounts for under half of them, and the cause for the rest is not known. V, J and clone size are taken as reported in that table, and D and trimming were inferred from the DNA itself. In this sample the table shows 250,000 or so clones, approximately 80% of which occur a single time. Of the sample, about 6.3% falls within the top ten clones.

Whole blood was collected in K2EDTA tubes by collaborating institutions according to the institutions' own protocols. For TCRbeta analysis, collaborator samples were shipped as frozen whole blood, as isolated PBMCs, or as DNA extracted from either sample type. The sample comprised peripheral blood. The sequence derives from a woman between 55 and 75 years old with active or convalescent COVID-19. The chain was built from TRBV21-1 and TRBJ2-4; the table's D call, TRBD1, has no DNA check behind it. TRBV21-1 corresponds to a pseudogene. The nucleotide sequence is TGTGCCAGCAGCAAAGCTCCCGAGACAGGGATTTTCGACTGCCCGTACTTC. It codes for CASSKAPETGIFDCPYF.